This TCR beta chain was retrieved from a study of early T cells in non-severe SARS-CoV-2 infection. About the research overall: Chains stayed unpaired after sequencing of bulk RNA from unsorted whole blood.

Attachment of unique molecular identifiers to individual cDNA molecules was performed. MiXCR, applied by TCRdb to the 5' RACE reads, yields one record per CDR3 protein. The repertoire has some 75,000 distinct CDR3 sequences, approximately 13% of them found once; the top ten carry 1.4%. V shed 5 bases and J shed 4 bases, with 15 bases lying between them. The germline gives CDR1 SQVTM, CDR2 ANQGSEA. The CDR3 is 13 amino acids. The chain has TRBV29-1 and TRBJ2-7, with TRBD1 as a possible D gene (5 bases). Material: whole blood. The TCR was taken from an adult who was a healthcare worker with PCR-confirmed SARS-CoV-2 infection or an uninfected control (not recorded which). The DNA for the CDR3 is TGCAGCGTTCTCCTGGACACCGTTTACGAGCAGTACTTC. It yields the protein CSVLLDTVYEQYF.